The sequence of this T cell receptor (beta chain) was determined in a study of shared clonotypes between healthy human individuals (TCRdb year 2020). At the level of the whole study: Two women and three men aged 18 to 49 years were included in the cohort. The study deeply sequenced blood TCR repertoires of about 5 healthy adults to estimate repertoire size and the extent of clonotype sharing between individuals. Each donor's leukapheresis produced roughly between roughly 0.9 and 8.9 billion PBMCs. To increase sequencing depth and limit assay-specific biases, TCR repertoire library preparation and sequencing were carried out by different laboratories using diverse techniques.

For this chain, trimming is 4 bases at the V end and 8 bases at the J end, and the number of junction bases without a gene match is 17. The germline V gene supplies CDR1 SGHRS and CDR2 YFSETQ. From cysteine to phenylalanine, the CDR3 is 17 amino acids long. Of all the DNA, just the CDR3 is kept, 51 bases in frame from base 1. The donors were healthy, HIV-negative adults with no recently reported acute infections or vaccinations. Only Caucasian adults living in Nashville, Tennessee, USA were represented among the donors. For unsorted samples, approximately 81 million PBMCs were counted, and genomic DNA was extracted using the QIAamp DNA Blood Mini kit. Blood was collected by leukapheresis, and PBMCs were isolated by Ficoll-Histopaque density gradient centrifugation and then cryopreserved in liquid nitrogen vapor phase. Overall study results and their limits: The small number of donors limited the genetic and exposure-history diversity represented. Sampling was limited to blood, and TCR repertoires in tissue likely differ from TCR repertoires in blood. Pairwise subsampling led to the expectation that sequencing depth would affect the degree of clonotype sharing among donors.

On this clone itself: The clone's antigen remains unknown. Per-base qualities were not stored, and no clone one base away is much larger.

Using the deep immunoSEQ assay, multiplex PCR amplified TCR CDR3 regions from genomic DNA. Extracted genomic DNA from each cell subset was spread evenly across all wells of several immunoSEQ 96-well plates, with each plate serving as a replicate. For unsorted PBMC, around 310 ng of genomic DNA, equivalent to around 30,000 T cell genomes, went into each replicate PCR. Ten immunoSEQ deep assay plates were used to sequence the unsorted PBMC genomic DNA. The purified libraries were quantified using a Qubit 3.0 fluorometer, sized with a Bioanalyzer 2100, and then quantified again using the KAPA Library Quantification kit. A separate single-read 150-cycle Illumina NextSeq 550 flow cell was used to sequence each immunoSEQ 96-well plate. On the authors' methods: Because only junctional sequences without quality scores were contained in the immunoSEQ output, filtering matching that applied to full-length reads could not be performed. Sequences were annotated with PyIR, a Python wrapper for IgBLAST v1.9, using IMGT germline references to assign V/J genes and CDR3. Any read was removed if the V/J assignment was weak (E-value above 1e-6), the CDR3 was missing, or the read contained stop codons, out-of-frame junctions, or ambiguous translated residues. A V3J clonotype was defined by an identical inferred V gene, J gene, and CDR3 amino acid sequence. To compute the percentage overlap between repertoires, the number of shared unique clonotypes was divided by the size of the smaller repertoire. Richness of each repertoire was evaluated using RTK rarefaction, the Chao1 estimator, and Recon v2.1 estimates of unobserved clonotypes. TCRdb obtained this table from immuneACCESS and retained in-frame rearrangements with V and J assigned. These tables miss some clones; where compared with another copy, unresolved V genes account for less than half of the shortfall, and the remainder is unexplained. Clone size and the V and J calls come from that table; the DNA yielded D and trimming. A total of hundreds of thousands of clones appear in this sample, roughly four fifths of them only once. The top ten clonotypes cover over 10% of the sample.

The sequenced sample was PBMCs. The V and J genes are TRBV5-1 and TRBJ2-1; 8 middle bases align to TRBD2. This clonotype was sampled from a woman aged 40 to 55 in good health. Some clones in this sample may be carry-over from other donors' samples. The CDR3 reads CASSIARAPGGIDEQFF. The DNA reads TGCGCCAGCAGCATCGCCCGAGCACCGGGAGGGATCGATGAGCAGTTCTTC.